The source of this T cell receptor (beta chain) is a study of T cells after yellow fever vaccination. Turning to this clonotype: Its antigen is undetermined.

Trimming removed 4 bases at V and 7 bases at J, with 16 bases between. From germline, CDR1 is LGHNA and CDR2 YNFKEQ. The CDR3 extends over 15 amino acids. Via MiXCR, TCRdb re-called the 5' RACE reads, giving one row per CDR3 protein. The data hold 500,000 to 650,000 distinct CDR3 sequences, with less than 20% observed a single time. Findings and limits, study-wide: CD4 and CD8 compartments shared a small share of clonotypes, likely from convergent recombination.

The chain is built from TRBV4-2 and TRBJ2-2, with D perhaps TRBD2 (5 bases). The sequence was collected from a man between 18 and 35 years old who received the YFV17D yellow fever vaccine. The sample was PBMCs, taken 5 days after the first yellow fever vaccination. CDR3 loop: CASSLNRPAGGELFF. In DNA form, the CDR3 reads TGTGCCAGCAGCCTAAATCGCCCCGCGGGCGGGGAGCTGTTTTTT.